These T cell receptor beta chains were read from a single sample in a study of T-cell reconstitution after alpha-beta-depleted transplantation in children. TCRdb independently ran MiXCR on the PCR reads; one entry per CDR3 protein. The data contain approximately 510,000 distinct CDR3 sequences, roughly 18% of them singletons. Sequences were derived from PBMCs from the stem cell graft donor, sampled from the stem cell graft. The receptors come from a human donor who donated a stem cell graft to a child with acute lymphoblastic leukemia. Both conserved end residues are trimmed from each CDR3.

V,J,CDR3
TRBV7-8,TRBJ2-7,ASSLQQLLAGKVDEQY
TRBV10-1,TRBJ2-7,ASSDSRDGLTYEQY
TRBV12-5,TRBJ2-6,ASAPPGDPNVLT
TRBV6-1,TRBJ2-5,ASSGATQGGETQY
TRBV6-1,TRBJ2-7,ASSEVPRGREQY
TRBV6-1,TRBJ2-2,AAGIPQGAPGELF
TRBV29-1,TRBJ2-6,SVEAWAGANVLT
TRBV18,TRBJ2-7,ASSPPDRGPYEQY
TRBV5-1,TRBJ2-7,ASSLGRGQPSYEQY
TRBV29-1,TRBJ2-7,SASTHSSYEQY
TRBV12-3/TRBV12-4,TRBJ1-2,ASQGGGYT
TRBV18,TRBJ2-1,ASSRTGVYNEQF
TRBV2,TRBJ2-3,ASSENGGRRGDTQY
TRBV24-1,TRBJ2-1,ATSAASAYNEQF
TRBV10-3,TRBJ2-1,AISGTSGYNEQF
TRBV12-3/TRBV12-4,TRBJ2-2,ASSFQGSSGELF
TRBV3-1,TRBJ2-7,ASGIRREDFEQY
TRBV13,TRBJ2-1,ASSQTSGPLLRQF
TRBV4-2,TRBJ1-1,ASSEYTEAF
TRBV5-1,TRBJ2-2,ASSYTSAIGGTGELF
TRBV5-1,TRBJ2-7,ASSLFGGSHEQY
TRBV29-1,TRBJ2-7,SVESGSSPYEQY
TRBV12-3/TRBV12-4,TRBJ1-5,ASTLDRGVQPQH